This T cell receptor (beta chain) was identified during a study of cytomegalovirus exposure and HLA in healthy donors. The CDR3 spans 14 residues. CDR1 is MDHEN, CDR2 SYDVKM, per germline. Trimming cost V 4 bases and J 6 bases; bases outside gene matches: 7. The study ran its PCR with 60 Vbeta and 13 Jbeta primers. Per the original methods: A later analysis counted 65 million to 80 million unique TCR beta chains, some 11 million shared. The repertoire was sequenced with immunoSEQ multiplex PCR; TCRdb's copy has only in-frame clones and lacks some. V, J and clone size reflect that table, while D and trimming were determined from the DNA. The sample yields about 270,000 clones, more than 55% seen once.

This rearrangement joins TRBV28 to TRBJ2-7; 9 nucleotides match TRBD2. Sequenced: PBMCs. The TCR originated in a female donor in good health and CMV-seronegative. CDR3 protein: CASSSLAGVSEQYF. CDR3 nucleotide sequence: TGTGCCAGCAGTTCTTTAGCGGGAGTATCCGAGCAGTACTTC.